The 15 T cell receptor beta chains listed next were all sequenced from one sample in a study of cytomegalovirus exposure and HLA in healthy donors (TCRdb year 2017). The library was made by the immunoSEQ multiplex PCR assay. The multiplex PCR relied on a mix of 60 forward primers for TCR Vbeta segments and 13 reverse primers for TCR Jbeta segments. TCRdb took this table from immuneACCESS and kept in-frame rearrangements with V and J called. Such tables lack part of the clones; where checked against another copy, unresolved V genes explain under half of the gap, and the rest is unexplained. This sample comprises some 150,000 clones, 75% to 85% of them detected only once. Of the sample, 0.65% to 0.85% is held by the ten largest clones. The sample comprised PBMCs. The receptors here all came from a female donor in good health and CMV-seronegative.

A single count supports this clone. The genes are TRBV12-5 and TRBJ1-2; D is uncertain. Trimming shortened V by 2 bases and J by 1 base, and 5 bases separated the two germline ends. This CDR3 has 13 amino acids. Germline V gene sequence: CDR1 LGHNT, CDR2 FRNRAP. The CDR3 DNA sequence: TGTGCTAGTGGTTTGTCACATAACTATGGCTACACCTTC. Translated, it gives CASGLSHNYGYTF.

The chain employs TRBV10-2 and TRBJ1-1; maybe TRBD1 (5 bases). Trimming shortened V by 6 bases and J by 1 base, and 12 bases separated the two germline ends. Germline V CDR1 and CDR2: WSHSY, SAAADI. This CDR3 is built from 14 residues. The CDR3 spells CASSAGRKNTEAFF. The CDR3 coding sequence is TGCGCCAGCAGCGCGGGACGGAAGAACACTGAAGCTTTCTTT.

This chain connects TRBV6-4 to TRBJ2-1; D not resolved. The CDR3 totals 12 residues. Per the germline V gene, CDR1 is MRHNA and CDR2 is SNTAGT. Trimming removed 0 bases at V and 9 bases at J, with 6 bases between. CDR3 loop: CASSDSFGEQFF. The CDR3 coding sequence is TGTGCCAGCAGTGACTCGTTCGGTGAGCAGTTCTTC.

By sample fraction, this clone is medium-sized. V gene TRBV11-1 combines with J gene TRBJ1-1, with 10 bases lining up with TRBD1. Germline V lookup: CDR1 SGHAT, CDR2 FQDESV (reference sequence). Trimming took 6 bases from V and 4 from J; bases not matched to a gene: 11. This CDR3 is built from 16 residues. CDR3: CASRYSGTGEGTEAFF. CDR3 nucleotides: TGTGCCAGCAGGTACTCCGGGACAGGGGAGGGCACTGAAGCTTTCTTT.

This chain joins TRBV7-6 and TRBJ2-5; a weak D match, TRBD2 (6 bases). The CDR3 length is 17 residues. V lost 0 bases, J lost 3 bases, and 17 bases lay in between. The germline gives CDR1 SGHVS, CDR2 FNYEAQ. The CDR3 region is CASSLAGSGVRKETQYF. The CDR3 nucleotides are TGTGCCAGCAGCTTAGCGGGTTCGGGAGTCAGAAAAGAGACCCAGTACTTC.

The genes are TRBV5-1 and TRBJ2-3, with a weak D call TRBD1 (6 bases). Germline V gene lookup returns CDR1 SGHRS and CDR2 YFSETQ. Trimming stripped 0 bases from V and 1 base from J, with 24 bases between. The CDR3 totals 20 residues. The CDR3 bases are TGCGCCAGCAGCTTGGGGACAGCGAGGGTTGGGGTAGTACGCACAGATACGCAGTATTTT. Encoded protein: CASSLGTARVGVVRTDTQYF.

The chain joins TRBV7-9 to TRBJ2-3; 8 nucleotides align to TRBD1. CDR1 and CDR2 from the germline V gene are SEHNR and FQNEAQ (reference sequence). Trimming took 4 bases from V and 2 from J; bases not matched to a gene: 5. The CDR3 is 15 amino acids. The CDR3 region is CASSSGQGSTDTQYF. As DNA, the CDR3 is TGTGCCAGCAGCTCAGGACAGGGATCCACAGATACGCAGTATTTT.

There are a few counts of this clone. The V and J genes are TRBV7-3 and TRBJ2-5; 13 nucleotides agree with TRBD2. CDR1 and CDR2 (germline): SGHTA, FQGTGA. Unmatched junction bases numbered 7, after V lost 4 bases and J lost 5 bases. The CDR3 loop spans 16 amino acids. The CDR3 coding sequence is TGTGCCAGCAGCTCCCGGACTAGCGGGAGCCGGGAGACCCAGTACTTC. It codes for CASSSRTSGSRETQYF.

This chain joins TRBV16 and TRBJ1-1; D might be TRBD1 (5 bases). The CDR3 covers 15 residues. Trimming stripped 0 bases from V and 1 base from J, with 9 bases between. CDR1 is KGHSY, CDR2 FQNENV, per germline. Written as DNA, the CDR3 is TGTGCCAGCAGCCAATCTGGCGGACAGAACACTGAAGCTTTCTTT. Translated: CASSQSGGQNTEAFF. The whole variable domain, filled in from reference TRBV16 and TRBJ1-1, reads GEEVAQTPKHLVRGEGQKAKLYCAPIKGHSYVFWYQQVLKNEFKFLISFQNENVFDETGMPKERFSAKCLPNSPCSLEIQATKLEDSAVYFCASSQSGGQNTEAFFGQGTRLTVV.

This clone came up a few times. V usage is TRBV7-9 and J usage is TRBJ2-1, with 7 bases that match TRBD2. Germline V gene data show CDR1 as SEHNR and CDR2 as FQNEAQ (reference sequence). Losses at the gene ends were 2 bases for V and 9 bases for J; bases not matched to a gene: 4. CDR3 length equals 13 residues. The CDR3 is CASSLLAESEQFF. CDR3 sequence (DNA): TGTGCCAGCAGCTTACTAGCGGAGAGTGAGCAGTTCTTC.

The chain employs TRBV7-9 and TRBJ1-2; the D gene is possibly TRBD1 (5 bases). This CDR3 is 14 amino acids long. V was pared by 7 bases and J by 3 bases, with 15 bases between. Germline CDR1 and CDR2: SEHNR and FQNEAQ (reference sequence). The DNA for the CDR3 is TGTGCCAGCATCCCCCGGGGAGGGGACTATGGCTACACCTTC. Encoded protein: CASIPRGGDYGYTF. The full variable domain, its missing parts supplied by reference TRBV7-9 and TRBJ1-2, is DTGVSQNPRHKITKRGQNVTFRCDPISEHNRLYWYRQTLGQGPEFLTYFQNEAQLEKSRLLSDRFSAERPKGSFSTLEIQRTEQGDSAMYLCASIPRGGDYGYTFGSGTRLTVV.

V usage is TRBV7-9 and J usage is TRBJ2-5, with D perhaps TRBD2 (6 bases). From germline, CDR1 is SEHNR and CDR2 FQNEAQ (reference sequence). With 5 bases removed from V and 2 bases from J, the gap between germline ends came to 24 bases. CDR3 length equals 18 residues. The DNA for the CDR3 is TGTGCCAGCAGCCCGGGTCTTGGGGGGAAGTTAGGGCAAGAGACCCAGTACTTC. Its protein is CASSPGLGGKLGQETQYF.

V usage is TRBV11-2 and J usage is TRBJ2-3; 7 nucleotides agree with TRBD2. Germline trimming cut 6 bases from V and 12 bases from J; bases unmatched to any gene: 9. This CDR3 has 12 amino acids. Germline V gene data show CDR1 as SGHAT and CDR2 as FQNNGV. The CDR3 bases are TGTGCCAGCAGGTTAACCGGGACTAAACAGTATTTT. It codes for CASRLTGTKQYF.

J is TRBJ2-7 and V is TRBV7-9; no clear D. Trimming pared 11 bases from V and 0 bases from J, leaving 17 bases between. Germline V lookup: CDR1 SEHNR, CDR2 FQNEAQ (reference sequence). The CDR3 totals 14 residues. CDR3: CAFEVSSPSYEQYF. CDR3 DNA: TGTGCCTTCGAGGTTTCTTCCCCCTCCTACGAGCAGTACTTC.

Here the CDR3 DNA reads TGTGCCAGCAGGGGGACAGACGGGAGCAATCAGCCCCAGCATTTT. It yields the protein CASRGTDGSNQPQHF. This chain joins TRBV2 and TRBJ1-5; 7 nucleotides line up with TRBD1. This CDR3 has 15 residues. The trim removed 6 bases at V and 1 base at J, leaving 6 bases unmatched. The V gene's germline CDR1 is SNHLY and CDR2 FYNNEI.